This section outlines one TCR beta chain sequence together with its context. Its antigen is unidentified. The data belong to a study of CD4 T cells in relation to SARS-CoV-2 and coronaviruses. Looking at the study overall: Shared crossreactive spike epitopes were mapped to their HLA restriction.

Study-level points and caveats: No crossreactivity against non-spike viral proteins was tested here.

For 10 days, roughly 9 x 10^4 sorted CD4+ cells grew with T cell-depleted PBMCs and CEF. With 1 base removed from V and 1 base from J, the gap between germline ends came to 6 bases. The germline CDR1 and CDR2 sequences are SGHNT and YYREEE (reference sequence). The CDR3 is made up of 14 amino acids. Naive and memory CD4+ T cells were cultured with CEF, then survey-sequenced. Profiled with immunoSEQ multiplex PCR; TCRdb holds only in-frame clones, not every one. The sample has just over 35,000 clones, approximately 80% seen once. The chain employs TRBV5-4 and TRBJ2-1; possibly TRBD2 for D (5 bases). The specimen sequenced was memory CD4+ T cells from PBMCs, cultured in vitro. This TCR derives from an adult with COVID-19. The CDR3 is CASSLRESYNEQFF. CDR3 bases: TGTGCCAGCAGCTTGAGGGAGTCCTACAATGAGCAGTTCTTC.